The rows below give T cell receptor beta chains drawn from one sample of a study of technical replicates of blood from a handful of donors. The data were produced by immunoSEQ multiplex PCR, yet TCRdb's version contains in-frame clones alone and is incomplete. This table holds about 83,000 clones, approximately 90% found once. Sequencing was carried out using T cells isolated from PBMCs. These receptors originate from a human donor in good health. Each CDR3 is given with its conserved first and last residue. A D gene is named only where the DNA matches it firmly. Expanded clones are given a class, and other clones once, few, many or no size at all.

d_gene | j_gene | v_gene | abundance | len | CDR3nt | CDR3aa
TRBD2 | TRBJ2-1 | TRBV18 | NA | 14 | TGTGCCAGCTCTCGGACTAGCGGGAGCCAGGGGCAGTTCTTC | CASSRTSGSQGQFF
TRBD1 | TRBJ1-6 | TRBV19 | few | 18 | TGTGCCAGTAGTAACCGACAGGGGGTGGCTATCTATAATTCACCCCTCCACTTT | CASSNRQGVAIYNSPLHF
NA | TRBJ1-1 | TRBV18 | once | 13 | TGTGCCAGCTCACCTGATCAGGCTGGTGAAGCTTTCTTT | CASSPDQAGEAFF
NA | TRBJ2-3 | TRBV10-1 | few | 16 | TGCGCCAGCAGTGGCGGTGCAGCGGGCGAGGTAGATACGCAGTATTTT | CASSGGAAGEVDTQYF
TRBD1 | TRBJ2-5 | TRBV4-1 | NA | 15 | TGCGCCAGCAGCCAACCTAACAGGGGCCAAGAGACCCAGTACTTC | CASSQPNRGQETQYF
TRBD1 | TRBJ1-5 | TRBV5-1 | NA | 13 | TGCGCCAGCAGCTTGGGACAGGGACAGCCCCAGCATTTT | CASSLGQGQPQHF
NA | TRBJ1-3 | TRBV4-1 | once | 11 | TGCGCCAGCAGCTCTCGGAACACCATATATTTT | CASSSRNTIYF
TRBD2 | TRBJ2-7 | TRBV29-1 | once | 13 | TGCAGCGTGGGGAGGCTAGCGGGTTACGAGCAGTACTTC | CSVGRLAGYEQYF
TRBD2 | TRBJ2-5 | TRBV15 | NA | 15 | TGTGCCACCAGCACCAGCGGGGGCTATGTTGAGACCCAGTACTTC | CATSTSGGYVETQYF
NA | TRBJ2-7 | TRBV21-1 | NA | 16 | TGTGCCAGCAGCAAACCTCAGGGTTTTACAACCTACGAGCAGTACTTC | CASSKPQGFTTYEQYF
NA | TRBJ2-2 | TRBV7-2 | NA | 15 | TGTGCCAGCAGCCTAAGGCGCGAGCGAAGCGGGGAGCTGTTTTTT | CASSLRRERSGELFF